The 17 T cell receptor beta chains presented below share a single source sample, sequenced in a study of cytomegalovirus exposure and HLA in healthy donors. 13 Jbeta primers and 60 Vbeta primers were used for the PCR. The protocol was immunoSEQ multiplex PCR, while the TCRdb copy is restricted to in-frame clones and leaves out a portion. This sample yields about 140,000 clones, of which around 72% are seen a single time; over 1% belongs to the top ten. The sequenced sample consisted of PBMCs. These TCRs come from a woman in her thirties or forties in good health and CMV-seronegative.

V is TRBV28 and J is TRBJ1-2; TRBD1 agrees at 7 bases. This CDR3 is built from 15 residues. With 5 bases clipped from V and 4 bases from J, the junction kept 10 bases outside the gene matches. Germline V gives CDR1 MDHEN, CDR2 SYDVKM. CDR3 coding DNA: TGTGCCAGCAGTCGCACCGGGACAGCCATCTATGGCTACACCTTC. Protein sequence: CASSRTGTAIYGYTF.

A note on this clone: Other DNA variants within this sample encode the same CDR3. The chain carries TRBV5-4 and TRBJ1-2; weak D call: TRBD1 (6 bases). Germline CDR1 SGHNT, CDR2 YYREEE (reference sequence). CDR3 length equals 13 residues. Deletions cut 4 bases from V and 1 base from J, with 8 bases between. The CDR3 region is CASSLDSNYGYTF. CDR3 bases: TGTGCCAGCAGCCTGGACAGTAACTATGGCTACACCTTC.

The chain is built from TRBV4-1 and TRBJ2-1, with TRBD1 matching 9 bases. The V gene end was trimmed by 4 bases and the J gene end by 9 bases; junction bases not matched to a gene: 4. This CDR3 region has 13 residues. Germline V gene lookup returns CDR1 MGHRA and CDR2 YSYEKL. The CDR3 sequence is CASSRLTGGEQFF. CDR3 DNA: TGCGCCAGCAGCCGTCTGACAGGGGGTGAGCAGTTCTTC.

The gene calls are TRBV4-3 and TRBJ2-5; TRBD2 aligns across 8 bases. The CDR3 extends over 16 amino acids. CDR1 and CDR2 (germline): LGHNA, YSLEER. V lost 0 bases to trimming and J lost 2 bases; unmatched junction nucleotides: 5. CDR3 nucleotide sequence: TGCGCCAGCAGCCAAGATATAGCGGGGCCTCAAGAGACCCAGTACTTC. Residues: CASSQDIAGPQETQYF.

In this sample, this clone turned up a few times. This sequence joins TRBV9 and TRBJ2-2; D is possibly TRBD1 (5 bases). The germline gives CDR1 SGDLS, CDR2 YYNGEE. V was cut by 3 bases and J by 2 bases, with 8 bases left in between. The CDR3 runs 14 residues. For the CDR3, the DNA is TGTGCCAGCAGCGCGACAGTCAACACCGGGGAGCTGTTTTTT. Translating it yields CASSATVNTGELFF. Based on the CDR3 plus reference TRBV9 and TRBJ2-2, the full variable domain is DSGVTQTPKHLITATGQRVTLRCSPRSGDLSVYWYQQSLDQGLQFLIQYYNGEERAKGNILERFSAQQFPDLHSELNLSSLELGDSALYFCASSATVNTGELFFGEGSRLTVL.

This clone was seen a few times. The chain carries TRBV28 and TRBJ2-6, with 9 bases aligning to TRBD1. From germline, CDR1 is MDHEN and CDR2 SYDVKM. V shed 4 bases and J 1 base; nucleotides not matched to a gene: 17. The CDR3 has 21 amino acids. This CDR3 reads CASSSTVWDRVLWSGANVLTF. The CDR3 bases are TGTGCCAGCAGTTCCACCGTGTGGGACAGGGTGTTATGGTCTGGGGCCAACGTCCTGACTTTC.

This clone was seen more than once but under ten times. This chain connects TRBV27 to TRBJ1-2; 8 bases line up with TRBD1. Germline V gene sequence: CDR1 MNHEY, CDR2 SMNVEV (reference sequence). Trimming took 6 bases from V and 8 from J; bases not matched to a gene: 5. This CDR3 is 12 amino acids long. CDR3 region: CASSQQGGGYTF. CDR3 DNA: TGTGCCAGCAGCCAACAGGGGGGCGGCTACACCTTC.

This rearrangement joins TRBV7-9 to TRBJ2-7; maybe TRBD1 (5 bases). Deletions cut 5 bases from V and 0 bases from J, with 8 bases between. CDR1 is SEHNR, CDR2 FQNEAQ, per germline (reference sequence). This CDR3 has 13 residues. The CDR3 region is CASSPTVSYEQYF. The CDR3, as DNA: TGTGCCAGCAGCCCGACAGTCTCCTACGAGCAGTACTTC. Based on the CDR3 plus reference TRBV7-9 and TRBJ2-7, the full variable domain is DTGVSQNPRHKITKRGQNVTFRCDPISEHNRLYWYRQTLGQGPEFLTYFQNEAQLEKSRLLSDRFSAERPKGSFSTLEIQRTEQGDSAMYLCASSPTVSYEQYFGPGTRLTVT.

The chain carries TRBV19 and TRBJ2-2, with 11 bases aligning to TRBD2. The CDR3 covers 15 residues. The V and J ends lost 6 bases and 2 bases, in that order; junction bases with no gene match: 2. The germline V gene has CDR1 LNHDA and CDR2 SQIVND (reference sequence). For the CDR3, the DNA is TGTGCCAGTAGGCTAGCGGGGGGAAACACCGGGGAGCTGTTTTTT. It translates to CASRLAGGNTGELFF.

This clone was seen once. The V call is TRBV2, the J call TRBJ1-2; D not certain. The CDR3 runs 12 residues. Germline lookup yields CDR1 SNHLY and CDR2 FYNNEI. With 5 bases removed from V and 9 bases from J, the gap between germline ends came to 13 bases. This chain's CDR3 is CASSRSELSYTF. The CDR3 nucleotides read TGTGCCAGCAGTCGGAGTGAGTTAAGCTACACCTTC.

The chain is built from TRBV6-1 and TRBJ1-5; 8 bases are shared with TRBD1. Germline assignment: CDR1 MNHNS and CDR2 SASEGT. This CDR3 is 16 amino acids long. V was pared by 2 bases and J by 7 bases, with 10 bases of the junction left unmatched. For the CDR3, the DNA is TGTGCCAGCAGTGAACGACCCACAGGGGGAGGACAGCCCCAGCATTTT. Translation: CASSERPTGGGQPQHF.

The rearrangement uses TRBV5-1 and TRBJ2-1; TRBD1 agrees at 8 bases. The CDR3 totals 14 residues. J was trimmed by 7 bases and V by 0 bases; bases with no gene match: 3. Germline loops: CDR1 SGHRS, CDR2 YFSETQ. This CDR3 is CASSLGNRGNEQFF. The CDR3 DNA reads TGCGCCAGCAGCTTGGGGAACAGGGGGAATGAGCAGTTCTTC. Combining the CDR3 with reference TRBV5-1 and TRBJ2-1 gives the whole variable domain KAGVTQTPRYLIKTRGQQVTLSCSPISGHRSVSWYQQTPGQGLQFLFEYFSETQRNKGNFPGRFSGRQFSNSRSEMNVSTLELGDSALYLCASSLGNRGNEQFFGPGTRLTVL.

The CDR3: CASSPGQNRNTEAFF. The CDR3 region has the DNA TGCGCCAGCAGCCCGGGACAAAACCGAAACACTGAAGCTTTCTTT. This chain links TRBV5-1 with TRBJ1-1; the D gene is possibly TRBD1 (6 bases). CDR3 size: 15 residues. V lost 4 bases and J 2 bases, leaving 15 bases between the germline ends. The germline V gene has CDR1 SGHRS and CDR2 YFSETQ.

The chain uses TRBV19 and TRBJ1-1, with D maybe TRBD1 (6 bases). The CDR3 is 17 residues long. With 5 bases removed from V and 0 bases from J, the gap between germline ends came to 19 bases. The germline gives CDR1 LNHDA, CDR2 SQIVND (reference sequence). CDR3 sequence reads: CASSDRGGGPLNTEAFF. The CDR3 DNA reads TGTGCCAGTAGTGATCGTGGCGGGGGGCCCCTGAACACTGAAGCTTTCTTT.

This clone occurred once. V gene TRBV5-1 combines with J gene TRBJ2-2; D not certain. V was pared by 7 bases and J by 2 bases, with 12 bases between. CDR3 length: 14 amino acids. Germline-derived CDR1 and CDR2 are SGHRS and YFSETQ. The CDR3 bases are TGCGCCAGCGGGCGTTTGGATAACACCGGGGAGCTGTTTTTT. Translating gives CASGRLDNTGELFF.

This sequence joins TRBV5-1 and TRBJ1-3; TRBD1 might be the D (6 bases). From germline, CDR1 is SGHRS and CDR2 YFSETQ. CDR3 length equals 20 residues. Deletions cut 3 bases from V and 0 bases from J, with 25 bases between. In nucleotides, the CDR3 is TGCGCCAGCAGCTCGTCCAACCACAGGGATCTCCCTTACTCTGGAAACACCATATATTTT. Translating gives CASSSSNHRDLPYSGNTIYF.

The rearrangement uses TRBV5-1 and TRBJ2-3; 9 positions match TRBD2. The germline V gene encodes CDR1 SGHRS and CDR2 YFSETQ. CDR3 length: 14 residues. The ends lost 6 bases at V and 3 bases at J; junction bases unmatched: 5. DNA for the CDR3: TGCGCCAGCACTGGCGGGGGGGCTACAGATACGCAGTATTTT. Amino acid sequence: CASTGGGATDTQYF.